These 26 T cell receptor beta chains came from one sample sequenced in a study of blood T cell repertoires in COVID-19. Sequencing was performed with immunoSEQ multiplex PCR; in TCRdb, only in-frame clones are kept and a portion is missing. The repertoire holds about 200,000 clones, with around 80% as singletons. Sequences were obtained from peripheral blood. Receptors originate from a woman aged 80 or over with active or convalescent COVID-19.

This chain connects TRBV18 to TRBJ2-1; D ambiguous. There are 13 residues in the CDR3. CDR1 is KGHSH and CDR2 is LQKENI in the germline V gene. The V end was cut by 3 bases, the J end by 8 bases, with 11 bases between. This CDR3 is CASSPRSKDEQFF. CDR3 nucleotide sequence: TGTGCCAGCTCACCCAGGTCGAAGGATGAGCAGTTCTTC.

V and J are TRBV19 and TRBJ1-6; 7 positions match TRBD1. The V and J ends lost 10 bases and 6 bases, in that order; junction bases with no gene match: 9. Per germline, CDR1 LNHDA and CDR2 SQIVND (reference sequence). The CDR3 totals 14 residues. DNA for the CDR3: TGTGCCACTACAGGGGCCGGGAGTAATTCACCCCTCCACTTT. It yields the protein CATTGAGSNSPLHF.

The rearrangement links TRBV20-1 to TRBJ1-5, with D possibly matching TRBD1 (5 bases). The CDR3 consists of 13 residues. Germline CDR1 and CDR2: DFQATT and SNEGSKA (reference sequence). V dropped 3 bases and J dropped 4 bases, with 10 bases sitting between them. The chain's CDR3 is CSASGGENQPQHF. CDR3 bases: TGCAGTGCTAGTGGGGGGGAAAATCAGCCCCAGCATTTT.

CDR3 residues: CASSAGTGYEQYF. CDR3 in DNA: TGTGCCAGCTCAGCGGGGACAGGGTACGAGCAGTACTTC. This sequence joins TRBV18 and TRBJ2-7; TRBD1 matches 9 bases. CDR3 length: 13 amino acids. Unmatched junction bases numbered 3, after V lost 5 bases and J lost 4 bases. Germline V gives CDR1 KGHSH, CDR2 LQKENI.

The rearrangement joins TRBV9 to TRBJ2-1, with TRBD2 as a possible D gene (6 bases). The CDR3 has 15 amino acids. Germline CDR1 reads SGDLS; CDR2 reads YYNGEE. Deletions cut 2 bases from V and 5 bases from J, with 14 bases between. In DNA form, the CDR3 reads TGTGCCAGCAGCGTGGCTGGGGGGACCGACAATGAGCAGTTCTTC. Encoded protein: CASSVAGGTDNEQFF.

J is TRBJ1-6 and V is TRBV20-1; D gene uncertain. This CDR3 has 14 residues. Germline V lookup: CDR1 DFQATT, CDR2 SNEGSKA (reference sequence). Trimming left V 3 bases short and J 9 bases short, with 15 bases between. Here the CDR3 reads CSASPPLSSSPLHF. The CDR3 DNA sequence: TGCAGTGCTAGTCCCCCATTGAGTAGTTCACCCCTCCACTTT.

The chain is built from TRBV18 and TRBJ1-5, with 7 bases identical to TRBD1. This CDR3 is built from 16 residues. The V segment lost 2 bases and the J segment 3 bases; nucleotides outside the gene matches: 7. Germline-derived CDR1 and CDR2 are KGHSH and LQKENI. The CDR3 DNA sequence: TGTGCCAGCTCACCAAATCCCAGGGGGGTCAATCAGCCCCAGCATTTT. Amino acid sequence: CASSPNPRGVNQPQHF.

The chain combines TRBV11-3 with TRBJ2-3, with D tentatively TRBD2 (6 bases). The CDR3 runs to 16 residues. The germline CDR1 and CDR2 sequences are SGHNT and YENEEA. V lost 4 bases to trimming and J lost 4 bases, with 18 bases between them. Here the CDR3 reads CASSSRPGTPPDTQYF. In DNA form, the CDR3 reads TGTGCCAGCAGCTCACGTCCCGGGACTCCTCCAGATACGCAGTATTTT.

This chain connects TRBV18 to TRBJ2-2; D may be TRBD2 (5 bases). Between the trimmed V and J ends, which lost 3 bases and 4 bases, there was a span of 15 bases. Germline CDR1 KGHSH, CDR2 LQKENI. CDR3 length equals 16 residues. The CDR3 sequence: CASSPREASPTGELFF. CDR3 bases: TGTGCCAGCTCACCCCGGGAAGCTAGCCCCACCGGGGAGCTGTTTTTT.

This sequence joins TRBV5-5 and TRBJ2-7, with 13 positions matching TRBD2. J was trimmed by 2 bases and V by 3 bases; bases with no gene match: 2. Per the germline V gene, CDR1 is SGHKS and CDR2 is YYEKEE (reference sequence). The CDR3 is 15 amino acids. CDR3 sequence (DNA): TGTGCCAGCAGCTCCACTAGCGGGGGGGCCTACGAGCAGTACTTC. This sequence encodes CASSSTSGGAYEQYF.

This chain links TRBV7-2 with TRBJ2-3; TRBD2 is a possible D gene (5 bases). Germline lookup yields CDR1 SGHTA and CDR2 FQGNSA. V shed 0 bases and J shed 0 bases, with 7 bases lying between them. This CDR3 is 15 amino acids long. CDR3 DNA sequence: TGTGCCAGCAGCTTAGCACGGACTAGCACAGATACGCAGTATTTT. Its protein is CASSLARTSTDTQYF.

The chain has TRBV6-2 or TRBV6-3 and TRBJ1-2, with D possibly TRBD1 on 6 matching bases. The CDR3 totals 14 residues. Trimming removed 6 bases from V and 4 bases from J, with 15 bases in between. CDR1 is MNHEY, CDR2 SVGEGT, per germline. CDR3 residues: CASSDGGLIYGYTF. CDR3 coding DNA: TGTGCCAGCAGCGACGGGGGGCTAATCTATGGCTACACCTTC.

The chain recombines TRBV20-1 with TRBJ2-7, with D uncertain. The CDR3 spans 13 residues. Germline V gene lookup returns CDR1 DFQATT and CDR2 SNEGSKA (reference sequence). Trimming took 3 bases from V and 5 from J, leaving 14 bases between them. The CDR3 DNA sequence: TGCAGTGCTAGTATCCCAGAGGTCGACGAGCAGTACTTC. This translates into CSASIPEVDEQYF.

This clone was counted only a few times. This chain connects TRBV7-8 to TRBJ2-1; TRBD2 aligns across 8 bases. J was trimmed by 0 bases and V by 1 base; bases with no gene match: 8. The CDR3 runs to 18 residues. CDR1 is SGHVS and CDR2 is FQNEAQ in the germline V gene. CDR3 sequence (DNA): TGTGCCAGCAGCTTAGTGACGAGAGCGGGGGACTCCTACAATGAGCAGTTCTTC. It yields the protein CASSLVTRAGDSYNEQFF.

This clone was recorded only once. The chain is built from TRBV23-1 and TRBJ1-1, with 8 positions matching TRBD1. TRBV23-1 is an open reading frame whose function is uncertain. Losses at the gene ends were 3 bases for V and 0 bases for J; bases not matched to a gene: 6. CDR3 length equals 16 residues. The CDR3 sequence: CASSHDRGEMNTEAFF. The CDR3 nucleotides are TGCGCCAGCAGTCATGACAGGGGAGAGATGAACACTGAAGCTTTCTTT.

The J gene is TRBJ2-7, the V gene TRBV2; TRBD1 matches at 7 bases. CDR1 and CDR2 from the germline V gene are SNHLY and FYNNEI. V lost 6 bases to trimming and J lost 2 bases; unmatched junction nucleotides: 4. The CDR3 consists of 13 residues. The CDR3 sequence is CASSVGGTYEQYF. For the CDR3, the DNA is TGTGCCAGCAGCGTAGGGGGCACCTACGAGCAGTACTTC.

V is TRBV5-6 and J is TRBJ2-5; 10 bases map to TRBD1. V was pared by 1 base and J by 1 base, with 4 bases of the junction left unmatched. The CDR3 is 16 residues long. Germline CDR1 reads SGHDT; CDR2 reads YYEEEE. CDR3 in DNA: TGTGCCAGCAGCTTGAGGGGACAGGGGACCCAAGAGACCCAGTACTTC. Translation: CASSLRGQGTQETQYF. The variable domain in full, completed from reference TRBV5-6 and TRBJ2-5, reads DAGVTQSPTHLIKTRGQQVTLRCSPKSGHDTVSWYQQALGQGPQFIFQYYEEEERQRGNFPDRFSGHQFPNYSSELNVNALLLGDSALYLCASSLRGQGTQETQYFGPGTRLLVL.

This rearrangement joins TRBV12-3 or TRBV12-4 to TRBJ1-1; D is possibly TRBD1 (5 bases). This CDR3 has 13 amino acids. V dropped 6 bases and J dropped 2 bases, with 10 bases sitting between them. CDR3 sequence reads: CASRKTANTEAFF. CDR3 sequence (DNA): TGTGCCAGCAGGAAGACAGCTAACACTGAAGCTTTCTTT.

This chain joins TRBV27 and TRBJ1-2; 11 bases line up with TRBD1. Trimming removed 6 bases from V and 6 bases from J; junction bases left unmatched: 6. The CDR3 loop spans 14 amino acids. Germline loops: CDR1 MNHEY, CDR2 SMNVEV (reference sequence). CDR3 in amino acids: CASSKDRGLDGYTF. As DNA, the CDR3 is TGTGCCAGCAGCAAGGACAGGGGGCTGGATGGCTACACCTTC.

Points on this clone: This sample also contains other DNA sequences that code for the same CDR3. The chain is built from TRBV6-5 and TRBJ1-1, with 10 bases matching TRBD1. The CDR3 is 16 residues long. CDR1 MNHEY and CDR2 SVGAGI come from the germline V gene. The junction had 3 bases not matched to a gene; V was cut back by 2 bases and J by 0 bases. As DNA, the CDR3 is TGTGCCAGCAGTTACGGGACAGGGGCAATGAACACTGAAGCTTTCTTT. This codes for CASSYGTGAMNTEAFF.

In this sample, this clone turned up a few times. The rearrangement joins TRBV3-1 (or the pseudogene TRBV3-2) to TRBJ2-5; perhaps TRBD2 as D (6 bases). The CDR3 length is 12 residues. The V end was cut by 3 bases, the J end by 7 bases, with 9 bases between. Germline V lookup: CDR1 LGHDT, CDR2 YNNKEL (reference sequence). The CDR3 spells CASSQEGRTQYF. Written as DNA, the CDR3 is TGTGCCAGCAGCCAGGAGGGGAGGACCCAGTACTTC.

This chain joins TRBV4-3 and TRBJ1-2, with unresolved D. V was pared by 0 bases and J by 6 bases, with 14 bases between. This CDR3 has 15 residues. Germline V gene sequence: CDR1 LGHNA, CDR2 YSLEER. The DNA for the CDR3 is TGCGCCAGCAGCCAAGATCCGGGAGGGAGGAATGGCTACACCTTC. This codes for CASSQDPGGRNGYTF.

The chain uses TRBV10-2 and TRBJ1-5; perhaps TRBD1 as D (6 bases). The CDR3 length is 14 residues. The ends were cut back, 8 bases at V and 0 bases at J, with 11 bases in the middle. Germline assignment: CDR1 WSHSY and CDR2 SAAADI. CDR3 sequence reads: CASGDRFSNQPQHF. Written as DNA, the CDR3 is TGCGCCAGCGGAGACAGGTTTAGCAATCAGCCCCAGCATTTT.

The genes are TRBV7-9 and TRBJ1-1; 8 nucleotides align to TRBD1. Germline V gene lookup returns CDR1 SEHNR and CDR2 FQNEAQ (reference sequence). The CDR3 runs 16 residues. Trimming took 5 bases from V and 5 from J; bases not matched to a gene: 13. CDR3 loop: CASSQEGFTGGTEAFF. In DNA, the CDR3 is TGTGCCAGCAGCCAAGAAGGGTTTACAGGGGGGACTGAAGCTTTCTTT.

The chain is built from TRBV2 and TRBJ1-2; D unclear. Trimming pared 7 bases from V and 1 base from J, leaving 19 bases between. Germline V gene data show CDR1 as SNHLY and CDR2 as FYNNEI. The length of the CDR3 is 16 residues. The CDR3: CASTPEGPGGNYGYTF. The CDR3 DNA is TGTGCCAGCACCCCTGAAGGCCCAGGTGGTAACTATGGCTACACCTTC.

CDR3 coding DNA: TGTGCCAGCAGCCAAGGACAGGGGCGGGAGACCCAGTACTTC. Amino acids: CASSQGQGRETQYF. This sequence joins TRBV3-1 (or the pseudogene TRBV3-2) and TRBJ2-5, with TRBD1 matching 8 bases. Trimming took 1 base from V and 5 from J; bases not matched to a gene: 3. Looked up from germline, CDR1 is LGHDT and CDR2 is YNNKEL (reference sequence). This CDR3 is 14 amino acids long.